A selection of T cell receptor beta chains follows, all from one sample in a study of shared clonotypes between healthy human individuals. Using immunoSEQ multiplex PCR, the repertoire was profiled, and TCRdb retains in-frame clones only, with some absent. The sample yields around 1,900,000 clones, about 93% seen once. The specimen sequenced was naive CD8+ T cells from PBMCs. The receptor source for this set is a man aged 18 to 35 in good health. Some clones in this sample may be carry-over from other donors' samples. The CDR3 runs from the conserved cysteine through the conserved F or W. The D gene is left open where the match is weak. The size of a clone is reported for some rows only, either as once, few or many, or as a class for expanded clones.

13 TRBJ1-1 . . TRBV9 TGTGCCAGCAGCGTAGAAGGGGCATCTGAAGCTTTCTTT CASSVEGASEAFF
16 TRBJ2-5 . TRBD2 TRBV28 TGTGCCAGCAGCATACCTCGGGAGGGATCCCAAGAGACCCAGTACTTC CASSIPREGSQETQYF
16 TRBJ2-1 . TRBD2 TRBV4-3 TGCGCCAGCAGCCAATTCCGCGGGAGATTAAACAATGAGCAGTTCTTC CASSQFRGRLNNEQFF
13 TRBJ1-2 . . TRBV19 TGTGCCAGTAGTATGAGGAACGGACATGGCTACACCTTC CASSMRNGHGYTF
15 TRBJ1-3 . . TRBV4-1 TGCGCCAGCGGGCTGGACAGTTTCATTGGAAACACCATATATTTT CASGLDSFIGNTIYF
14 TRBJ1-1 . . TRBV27 TGTGCCAGTAGGGACATCAGGTGGAACACTGAAGCTTTCTTT CASRDIRWNTEAFF
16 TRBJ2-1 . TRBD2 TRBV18 TGTGCCAGCTCAGGATCTCGGGGGGGCTCCGACAATGAGCAGTTCTTC CASSGSRGGSDNEQFF
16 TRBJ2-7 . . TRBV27 TGTGCCAGCAGCCGATTCCGCCTGGACGGCCCCTACGAGCAGTACTTC CASSRFRLDGPYEQYF
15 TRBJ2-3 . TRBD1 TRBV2 TGTGCCAGCAGCTCTACAGGGGATAGTACAGATACGCAGTATTTT CASSSTGDSTDTQYF
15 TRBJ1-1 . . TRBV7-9 TGTGCCAGCAGCCCCTACAGGGCCATGAACACTGAAGCTTTCTTT CASSPYRAMNTEAFF
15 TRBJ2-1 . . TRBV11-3 TGTGCCAGCAGTCAGCAACCAGGCTCCTACAATGAGCAGTTCTTC CASSQQPGSYNEQFF
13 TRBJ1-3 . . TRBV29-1 TGCAGCGCCACACTCAGCTCTGGAAACACCATATATTTT CSATLSSGNTIYF
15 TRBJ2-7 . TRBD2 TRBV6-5 TGTGCCAGCAGTACCTTGCGGGGGGAAAGGGGCGAGCAGTACTTC CASSTLRGERGEQYF
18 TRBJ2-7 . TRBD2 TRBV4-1 TGCGCCAGCAGCCAAGAGGGACTAGCGGCCGGTTTAACCTACGAGCAGTACTTC CASSQEGLAAGLTYEQYF
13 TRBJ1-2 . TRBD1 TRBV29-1 TGCAGCGTCCAGGACAGGACTAACTATGGCTACACCTTC CSVQDRTNYGYTF
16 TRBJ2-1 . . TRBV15 TGTGCCACCAGCAGAGATTGGATGAGCTCCTACAATGAGCAGTTCTTC CATSRDWMSSYNEQFF
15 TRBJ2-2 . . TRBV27 TGTGCCAGCAGCCGAAAGGCAGGGCTGGCCGGGGAGCTGTTTTTT CASSRKAGLAGELFF
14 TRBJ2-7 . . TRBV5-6 TGTGCCAGCAGCTTGGTCGGCAGCTCCTACGAGCAGTACTTC CASSLVGSSYEQYF
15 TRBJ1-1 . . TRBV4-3 TGCGCCAGCAGCCAAGACAACCGCTTGAACACTGAAGCTTTCTTT CASSQDNRLNTEAFF
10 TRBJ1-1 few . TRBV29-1 TGCAGCGTTGTGGGAACTGAAGCTTTCTTT CSVVGTEAFF
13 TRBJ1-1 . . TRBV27 TGTGCCAGCTCTAGAAGGTTAGGCACTGAAGCTTTCTTT CASSRRLGTEAFF
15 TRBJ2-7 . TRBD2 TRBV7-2 TGTGCCAGCAGCACCCGGACTAGCGGGATATACGAGCAGTACTTC CASSTRTSGIYEQYF
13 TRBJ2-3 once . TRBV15 TGTGCCACCAGCAGGGAGGGCGGAAATACGCAGTATTTT CATSREGGNTQYF
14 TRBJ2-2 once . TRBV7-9 TGTGCCAGCAGCTTAGTTTGGGGCGCCGGGGAGCTGTTTTTT CASSLVWGAGELFF
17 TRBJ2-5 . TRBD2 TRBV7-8 TGTGCCAGCAGCTTACCGCTAGCGGGAGGCCCGCAAGAGACCCAGTACTTC CASSLPLAGGPQETQYF
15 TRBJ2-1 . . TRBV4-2 TGTGCCAGCAGCCCGGGACTGCTAGATTACAATGAGCAGTTCTTC CASSPGLLDYNEQFF
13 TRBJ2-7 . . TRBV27 TGTGCCAGCAGTTTGGGGATGTCCTACGAGCAGTACTTC CASSLGMSYEQYF
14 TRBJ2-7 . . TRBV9 TGTGCCAGCAGCGTAGGTTTCGGGAGCTACGAGCAGTACTTC CASSVGFGSYEQYF
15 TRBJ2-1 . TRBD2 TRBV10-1 TGCGCCAGCAGTCCTAGCGGGAGGGCCTACAATGAGCAGTTCTTC CASSPSGRAYNEQFF
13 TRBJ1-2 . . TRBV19 TGTGCCAGTAGTATAGATTTGAGAAGCGGCTACACCTTC CASSIDLRSGYTF
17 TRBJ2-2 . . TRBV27 TGTGCCAGCAGTTTAGCGGCACAGGGTACGGACACCGGGGAGCTGTTTTTT CASSLAAQGTDTGELFF
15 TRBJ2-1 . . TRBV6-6 TGTGCCAGCAACGAGGGGATAGGGTTTGTTAATGAGCAGTTCTTC CASNEGIGFVNEQFF
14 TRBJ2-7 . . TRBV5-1 TGCGCCAGCACCCCGGGCAGGATTTTTTACGAGCAGTACTTC CASTPGRIFYEQYF
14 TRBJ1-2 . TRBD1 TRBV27 TGTGCCAGCAGTTTATCGACAGGGGCCCCTGGCTACACCTTC CASSLSTGAPGYTF
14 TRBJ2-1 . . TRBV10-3 TGTGCCATCAGTGAGTCGTCCCCAGGTCTTGAGCAGTTCTTC CAISESSPGLEQFF
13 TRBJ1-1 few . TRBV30 TGTGCCTGGTACAGGGCCCTGGGCACTGAAGCTTTCTTT CAWYRALGTEAFF
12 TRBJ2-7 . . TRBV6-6 TGTGCCAGCAGGTCTGTTGGGTACGAGCAGTACTTC CASRSVGYEQYF
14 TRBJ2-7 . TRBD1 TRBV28 TGTGCCAGCAGTTTACTGGCAGGGGGATACGAGCAGTACTTC CASSLLAGGYEQYF
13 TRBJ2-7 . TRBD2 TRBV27 TGTGCCAGCAGCGACGGGGGGACCTACGAGCAGTACTTC CASSDGGTYEQYF
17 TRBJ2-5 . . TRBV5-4 TGTGCCAGCAGTCGAGAGGTAGTTATCATGGGCCAAGAGACCCAGTACTTC CASSREVVIMGQETQYF
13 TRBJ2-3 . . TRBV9 TGTGCCAGCAGCCAGGGGCTGGCAGATACGCAGTATTTT CASSQGLADTQYF
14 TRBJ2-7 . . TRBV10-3 TGTGCCATCAGTCCGGGGCAGGCCACCTACGAGCAGTACTTC CAISPGQATYEQYF
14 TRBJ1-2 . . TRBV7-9 TGTGCCAGCAGCTTCTTGACCGCTCAAGGTGGCTACACCTTC CASSFLTAQGGYTF
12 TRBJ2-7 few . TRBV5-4 TGTGCCAGCAGCTTGGTTCCGGACGAGCAGTACTTC CASSLVPDEQYF
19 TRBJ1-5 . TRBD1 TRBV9 TGTGCCAGCAGCGCCTTGGGACAGGGGGACGGGTATAGCAATCAGCCCCAGCATTTT CASSALGQGDGYSNQPQHF
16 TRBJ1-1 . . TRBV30 TGTGCCTGGAGTGGGTGGGGGCCGAGTGGGGACACTGAAGCTTTCTTT CAWSGWGPSGDTEAFF
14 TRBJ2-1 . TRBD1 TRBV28 TGTGCCAGCATCCGGGACAGAAGCTACAATGAGCAGTTCTTC CASIRDRSYNEQFF
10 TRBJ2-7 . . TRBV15 TGTGCCACCGGGGGGCCCGAGCAGTACTTC CATGGPEQYF
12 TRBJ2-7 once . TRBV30 TGTGCCTGGAGAGGCCCCTCCTACGAGCAGTACTTC CAWRGPSYEQYF
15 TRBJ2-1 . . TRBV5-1 TGCGCCAGCAGCTTGGCGATTATTGGATACAATGAGCAGTTCTTC CASSLAIIGYNEQFF
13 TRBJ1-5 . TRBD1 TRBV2 TGTGCCAGCAACGGACAGGGAGGTCAGCCCCAGCATTTT CASNGQGGQPQHF